These T cell receptor beta chains were read from a single sample in a study of blood T cell repertoires in COVID-19. Sequencing used immunoSEQ multiplex PCR; TCRdb keeps in-frame clones, though not all of them. The data contain over 200,000 clones, approximately 84% of them singletons. Sequenced input: peripheral blood. The receptors shown here come from a woman of 80 years or more with COVID-19, enrolled during active disease. CDR3s include the opening cysteine and the closing phenylalanine or tryptophan. A D gene is named only where the DNA matches it firmly. Clone size is shown for a subset of rows, as once, few, many or a class of expanded clone.

D gene,clone size,V gene,J gene,CDR3 protein,CDR3 DNA
.,.,TRBV5-4,TRBJ1-1,CASSLGLMNTEAFF,TGTGCCAGCAGCTTGGGTCTTATGAACACTGAAGCTTTCTTT
.,.,TRBV7-6,TRBJ2-7,CASSLSGRGPLEQYF,TGTGCCAGCAGTTTATCGGGGAGAGGCCCTCTGGAGCAGTACTTC
TRBD1,.,TRBV4-2,TRBJ1-4,CASSPGQVRGEKLFF,TGTGCCAGCAGCCCCGGACAGGTGAGAGGAGAAAAACTGTTTTTT
TRBD1,.,TRBV5-1,TRBJ2-3,CASSLGTGGTDTQYF,TGCGCCAGCAGCTTGGGGACAGGGGGCACAGATACGCAGTATTTT
.,.,TRBV5-1,TRBJ2-3,CASSPSRGNPYTDTQYF,TGCGCCAGCAGCCCGTCAAGGGGGAACCCCTACACAGATACGCAGTATTTT
.,.,TRBV5-1,TRBJ2-6,CASSLGQARSGANVLTF,TGCGCCAGCAGCTTGGGACAGGCGCGCTCTGGGGCCAACGTCCTGACTTTC
TRBD2,.,TRBV5-1,TRBJ2-5,CASSSLPGGQETQYF,TGCGCCAGCAGCAGTCTGCCGGGAGGACAAGAGACCCAGTACTTC
.,.,TRBV20-1,TRBJ2-5,CSASLIETQYF,TGCAGTGCTAGTTTAATCGAGACCCAGTACTTC
.,once,TRBV25-1,TRBJ2-5,CASSEIGSQETQYF,TGTGCCAGCAGTGAAATCGGGTCCCAAGAGACCCAGTACTTC
.,.,TRBV2,TRBJ2-3,CASIQRSTSTDTQYF,TGTGCCAGCATCCAACGGTCCACTAGCACAGATACGCAGTATTTT
.,.,TRBV29-1,TRBJ1-2,CSVRGAARTYGYTF,TGCAGCGTTCGGGGGGCAGCGCGGACCTATGGCTACACCTTC
.,.,TRBV6-1,TRBJ2-2,CASSEYREFPGELFF,TGTGCCAGCAGTGAATACAGGGAATTTCCCGGGGAGCTGTTTTTT
.,.,TRBV30,TRBJ1-4,CAWSNRQAAFEKLFF,TGTGCCTGGTCTAACCGACAGGCGGCTTTCGAAAAACTGTTTTTT
.,once,TRBV5-1,TRBJ2-7,CASRGGASRTYEQYF,TGCGCCAGCAGAGGGGGGGCTAGCCGGACCTACGAGCAGTACTTC
.,.,TRBV7-8,TRBJ1-2,CASSTKGGYGYTF,TGTGCCAGCAGCACCAAGGGGGGGTATGGCTACACCTTC
TRBD2,.,TRBV14,TRBJ2-1,CASSYLAGGPKEQFF,TGTGCCAGCAGCTACCTAGCGGGAGGGCCAAAAGAGCAGTTCTTC
.,.,TRBV18,TRBJ2-5,CASSRFGETQYF,TGTGCCAGCTCAAGGTTCGGGGAGACCCAGTACTTC
.,.,TRBV6-1,TRBJ1-1,CASSEVTGDTEAFF,TGTGCCAGCAGTGAAGTTACGGGGGACACTGAAGCTTTCTTT
.,.,TRBV10-2,TRBJ1-5,CASSGQVNSNQPQHF,TGCGCCAGCAGTGGACAGGTAAATAGCAATCAGCCCCAGCATTTT
.,.,TRBV28,TRBJ1-2,CAIQGGSYGYTF,TGTGCCATCCAGGGTGGCTCGTATGGCTACACCTTC
.,.,TRBV19,TRBJ1-1,CASSPEGSRNTEAFF,TGTGCCAGCAGCCCAGAGGGCAGCAGGAACACTGAAGCTTTCTTT
.,.,TRBV12-3/TRBV12-4,TRBJ1-1,CASRRRTDHEAFF,TGTGCCAGCAGGCGGCGGACAGACCATGAAGCTTTCTTT
.,.,TRBV4-1,TRBJ2-2,CASSHFRGGGGTGELFF,TGCGCCAGCAGCCATTTTCGAGGGGGGGGTGGCACCGGGGAGCTGTTTTTT
.,.,TRBV7-7,TRBJ1-6,CASSLNWGDSPLHF,TGTGCTAGCAGCTTAAACTGGGGGGATTCACCCCTCCACTTT
.,few,TRBV5-1,TRBJ1-4,CASSLGQGGEKLFF,TGCGCCAGCAGCTTGGGGCAGGGTGGTGAAAAACTGTTTTTT
.,.,TRBV5-4,TRBJ2-3,CASSSSSTDTQYF,TGTGCCAGCAGCTCCTCGAGCACAGATACGCAGTATTTT
.,.,TRBV12-3/TRBV12-4,TRBJ2-1,CASSPQQQGEQFF,TGTGCCAGCAGCCCCCAGCAGCAGGGTGAGCAGTTCTTC
TRBD1,.,TRBV6-5,TRBJ1-3,CASERDRISGNTIYF,TGTGCCAGCGAGCGGGACAGGATCTCTGGAAACACCATATATTTT
TRBD1,.,TRBV6-6,TRBJ2-1,CASSPGQVYNEQFF,TGTGCCAGCAGTCCGGGACAGGTGTACAATGAGCAGTTCTTC
TRBD1,.,TRBV29-1,TRBJ1-1,CSVGTGGWTEAFF,TGCAGCGTGGGGACAGGGGGTTGGACTGAAGCTTTCTTT
.,.,TRBV6-2/TRBV6-3,TRBJ1-2,CASSYPQRGNGYTF,TGTGCCAGCAGTTATCCACAAAGGGGTAATGGCTACACCTTC
.,.,TRBV4-2,TRBJ1-1,CASSQDSAGAGTEAFF,TGTGCCAGCAGCCAAGATTCAGCGGGGGCGGGGACTGAAGCTTTCTTT
TRBD1,.,TRBV28,TRBJ1-4,CASRADRVTNEKLFF,TGTGCCAGCAGGGCAGACAGGGTCACTAATGAAAAACTGTTTTTT
.,.,TRBV12-3/TRBV12-4,TRBJ1-5,CASTLGGTQHF,TGTGCCAGCACCTTGGGGGGGACCCAGCATTTT
.,.,TRBV5-1,TRBJ1-4,CASSPRGGATNEKLFF,TGCGCCAGCAGCCCTCGGGGGGGCGCAACTAATGAAAAACTGTTTTTT
TRBD2,once,TRBV6-6,TRBJ2-3,CASSYTGTSGTDTQYF,TGTGCCAGCAGTTATACCGGGACTAGCGGCACAGATACGCAGTATTTT
TRBD1,.,TRBV3-1/TRBV3-2,TRBJ1-6,CASSSSSGTGNNSPLHF,TGTGCCAGCAGCTCCTCATCTGGGACAGGGAACAATTCACCCCTCCACTTT
.,.,TRBV14,TRBJ2-7,CASSQDSGNF,TGTGCCAGCAGCCAAGACTCAGGCAACTTC
.,.,TRBV4-2,TRBJ1-4,CASSQDPGEYEKLFF,TGTGCCAGCAGCCAAGACCCAGGGGAGTATGAAAAACTGTTTTTT
.,.,TRBV9,TRBJ2-1,CASSVFTGPNEQFF,TGTGCCAGCAGCGTCTTCACAGGGCCCAATGAGCAGTTCTTC